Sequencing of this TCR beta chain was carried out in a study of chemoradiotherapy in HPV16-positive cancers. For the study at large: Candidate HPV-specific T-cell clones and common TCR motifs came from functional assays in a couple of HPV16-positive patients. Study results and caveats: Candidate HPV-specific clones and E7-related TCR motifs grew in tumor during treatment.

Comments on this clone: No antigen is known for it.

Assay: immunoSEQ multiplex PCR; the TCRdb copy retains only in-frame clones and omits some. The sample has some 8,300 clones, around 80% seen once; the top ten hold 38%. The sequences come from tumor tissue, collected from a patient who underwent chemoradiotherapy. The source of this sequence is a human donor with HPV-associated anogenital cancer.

The CDR3 DNA reads as TGCGCCAGCAGCTTAGCCGGGACTAGCGGGAGTCAAGAGACCCAGTACTTC. Its protein product is CASSLAGTSGSQETQYF. The chain recombines TRBV5-1 with TRBJ2-5; the match to TRBD2 covers 14 bases. Germline V gene data show CDR1 as SGHRS and CDR2 as YFSETQ. V lost 2 bases to trimming and J lost 2 bases; unmatched junction nucleotides: 5. The CDR3 totals 17 residues.